Included here is one T cell receptor (beta chain) sequence, with context. The data derive from a study of beta chain features in type 1 diabetes. Isolated RNA was reverse transcribed in full, so expressed TCRB transcripts were sequenced. Clones were read by immunoSEQ multiplex PCR, and TCRdb kept only the in-frame ones, dropping some. Of hundreds of thousands of clones listed, around 10% are singletons. V was cut by 4 bases and J by 2 bases, with 22 bases left in between. This CDR3 has 17 amino acids. Germline CDR1 SGHTS, CDR2 YDEGEE. The sequence came from a woman aged 18-30 years in good health. The rearrangement uses TRBV5-8 and TRBJ2-7; possibly TRBD1 for D (6 bases). The source material was naive CD4+ T cells from blood. CDR3 region: CASSLGTSPMGTYEQYV. DNA for the CDR3: TGTGCCAGCAGCCTAGGGACATCCCCTATGGGGACCTACGAGCAGTACGTC.